Included here is one TCR beta chain sequence, with context. The antigen is unknown. Combining a sample-barcoded 5' primer with a J-beta primer mix, a second PCR ran for about 6 to 12 cycles. One entry per CDR3 protein, called by TCRdb with MiXCR from the 5' RACE reads. Counted here are 800,000 to 1,300,000 distinct CDR3 sequences, around 25% occurring once; the ten biggest clones make up about 0.69%. The data are from a study of blood T cells in healthy people across ages. The study's findings and limits: Donors of long life had a larger count of naive CD4+ cells and greater diversity than aged donors.

These same records also appear under a second study, on T cells of mothers and their children. That paper states: When mothers and children were related, their normalized repertoire overlap, which was always slightly higher, did not differ significantly from that of unrelated pairs.

Sequenced: blood. The clonotype comes from a girl under 10 years old in good health.

The CDR3 region is CASSLGGGGSQHF. In nucleotides, the CDR3 is TGTGCCAGCAGCTTGGGGGGCGGCGGGTCCCAGCATTTT. The chain recombines TRBV5-5 with TRBJ1-5, with D possibly being TRBD1 (5 bases). This CDR3 spans 13 amino acids. V was cut by 0 bases and J by 11 bases, with 12 bases left in between. The germline CDR1 and CDR2 sequences are SGHKS and YYEKEE (reference sequence).